A single TCR beta chain is shown here with its context. Antigen specificity is unknown. The CDR3 spans 13 residues. The V end lost 5 bases, the J end lost 4 bases, and 11 bases lay between the germline ends. Germline CDR1 is MDHEN and CDR2 is SYDVKM. The PCR ran on 60 Vbeta and 13 Jbeta primers. Profiled with immunoSEQ multiplex PCR; TCRdb holds only in-frame clones, not every one. The sample has 250,000 to 300,000 clones, almost 85% seen once. This specimen belongs to a study of cytomegalovirus exposure and HLA in healthy donors. Study-level findings and limits: Earlier results showed most TCR beta V segments being productive about 90% or about 30% of the time. A few V segments could not be told apart, such as TRBV6-2 and TRBV6-3, and were left out.

The chain employs TRBV28 and TRBJ1-2, with TRBD1 as a possible D gene (6 bases). The sequenced material came from PBMCs. The sequence was collected from a woman aged 40 to 55 in good health and CMV-seropositive. The CDR3, as DNA: TGTGCCAGCAGTAGAGGACAGATCTATGGCTACACCTTC. Amino acid sequence: CASSRGQIYGYTF.